A single sample gave rise to the 23 T cell receptor beta chains below, sequenced in a study of cytomegalovirus exposure and HLA in healthy donors. PCR employed 60 Vbeta and 13 Jbeta primers. Clones were sequenced by immunoSEQ multiplex PCR, and TCRdb holds only the in-frame ones, with some missing. The profile covers about 200,000 clones, with about 81% appearing a single time and 6.5% taken by the ten largest. The sequenced material came from PBMCs. These receptors were collected from a woman between 50 and 59 years old in good health and CMV-seropositive.

This chain uses TRBV5-1 with TRBJ2-3; 7 bases agree with TRBD1. The CDR3 extends over 15 amino acids. Germline V lookup: CDR1 SGHRS, CDR2 YFSETQ. Germline trimming cut 4 bases from V and 8 bases from J; bases unmatched to any gene: 13. CDR3 nucleotide sequence: TGCGCCAGCAGCCAACGGGACAGCCAACTTAGTACGCAGTATTTT. This sequence encodes CASSQRDSQLSTQYF.

The V call is TRBV11-3, the J call TRBJ2-4; the D gene is possibly TRBD2 (5 bases). The CDR3 extends over 16 amino acids. The germline CDR1 and CDR2 sequences are SGHNT and YENEEA. The V end lost 5 bases, the J end lost 1 base, and 15 bases lay between the germline ends. CDR3 residues: CASSPIPRAAKNIQYF. In nucleotides, the CDR3 is TGTGCCAGCAGCCCTATTCCGAGGGCTGCCAAAAACATTCAGTACTTC.

The chain joins TRBV15 to TRBJ1-1, with D possibly matching TRBD1 (5 bases). Between the trimmed V and J ends, which lost 5 bases and 3 bases, there was a span of 13 bases. Germline CDR1 LNHNV, CDR2 YYDKDF (reference sequence). The length of the CDR3 is 14 residues. The CDR3 DNA sequence: TGTGCCACCAGCGATGAAGGGGTATACACTGAAGCTTTCTTT. This encodes CATSDEGVYTEAFF. The full variable domain, in which reference TRBV15 and TRBJ1-1 provide the parts outside the CDR3, is DAMVIQNPRYQVTQFGKPVTLSCSQTLNHNVMYWYQQKSSQAPKLLFHYYDKDFNNEADTPDNFQSRRPNTSFCFLDIRSPGLGDTAMYLCATSDEGVYTEAFFGQGTRLTVV.

This chain links TRBV28 with TRBJ2-2, with 9 nucleotides matching TRBD1. There are 16 residues in the CDR3. Germline V lookup: CDR1 MDHEN, CDR2 SYDVKM. With V trimmed by 8 bases and J by 7 bases, 14 bases remained unmatched. The CDR3 nucleotides read TGTGCCAGCTCAGAACACGGGACAGGGAAGGGCGGGGAGCTGTTTTTT. Protein product: CASSEHGTGKGGELFF.

This clone has only a few counts. The rearrangement joins TRBV5-1 to TRBJ1-2, with D hard to call. Germline CDR1 is SGHRS and CDR2 is YFSETQ. CDR3 size: 14 residues. V was shortened by 0 bases and J by 4 bases, with 10 bases between the two germline ends. CDR3 nucleotides: TGCGCCAGCAGCTTGGTTGCGGGCAGCTATGGCTACACCTTC. Protein product: CASSLVAGSYGYTF.

The chain has TRBV9 and TRBJ1-1; D unresolved. Trimming stripped 4 bases from V and 3 bases from J, with 10 bases between. Germline V CDR1 and CDR2: SGDLS, YYNGEE. The CDR3 length is 13 residues. The CDR3 DNA sequence: TGTGCCAGCAGCTCAGAAAGTGACACTGAAGCTTTCTTT. Its translation is CASSSESDTEAFF.

The V call is TRBV6-1, the J call TRBJ1-3; D possibly corresponds to TRBD1 (5 bases). The V and J ends lost 3 bases and 2 bases respectively, with 11 bases between them. The germline V gene has CDR1 MNHNS and CDR2 SASEGT. The CDR3 extends over 15 amino acids. CDR3 in amino acids: CASSDRRGTGNTIYF. CDR3 DNA: TGTGCCAGCAGTGATAGAAGGGGAACTGGAAACACCATATATTTT.

This clone was counted between two and nine times. The chain employs TRBV11-2 and TRBJ1-2, with D hard to call. CDR1 SGHAT and CDR2 FQNNGV come from the germline V gene. The CDR3 is made up of 12 amino acids. Deletions cut 5 bases from V and 5 bases from J, with 9 bases between. The CDR3 sequence: CASSEGRYGYTF. The CDR3 nucleotides read TGTGCCAGCAGCGAAGGGAGGTATGGCTACACCTTC.

The chain has TRBV28 and TRBJ2-7; 8 bases line up with TRBD2. Germline V gene lookup returns CDR1 MDHEN and CDR2 SYDVKM. V shed 4 bases and J 2 bases; nucleotides not matched to a gene: 7. This CDR3 has 15 amino acids. The CDR3 DNA follows: TGTGCCAGCAGTTCATCCCCGGGACTAGCCTACGAGCAGTACTTC. It yields the protein CASSSSPGLAYEQYF.

This clone was observed a single time. The CDR3 spells CSVILAPSTDTQYF. CDR3 bases: TGCAGCGTCATACTAGCGCCTAGCACAGATACGCAGTATTTT. The rearrangement links TRBV29-1 to TRBJ2-3; 7 bases agree with TRBD2. The ends lost 6 bases at V and 0 bases at J; junction bases unmatched: 6. From germline, CDR1 is SQVTM and CDR2 ANQGSEA. This CDR3 contains 14 residues.

The J gene is TRBJ2-2, the V gene TRBV2; D not resolved. The CDR3 is made up of 13 amino acids. Trimming shortened V by 4 bases and J by 7 bases, and 10 bases separated the two germline ends. Germline assignment: CDR1 SNHLY and CDR2 FYNNEI. The CDR3 spells CASSVLENGELFF. The CDR3, as DNA: TGTGCCAGCAGTGTTTTGGAGAACGGGGAGCTGTTTTTT.

The chain has TRBV19 and TRBJ1-6, with 9 bases that match TRBD1. The CDR3 has 16 residues. The germline V gene encodes CDR1 LNHDA and CDR2 SQIVND (reference sequence). Trimming cost V 4 bases and J 8 bases; bases outside gene matches: 9. The CDR3 nucleotides read TGTGCCAGTAGTACCGGACAGGGGAAGGTTTATTCACCCCTCCACTTT. It codes for CASSTGQGKVYSPLHF.

The genes are TRBV4-1 and TRBJ2-1; TRBD2 agrees at 11 bases. Unmatched junction bases numbered 3, after V lost 1 base and J lost 4 bases. Germline V gene data show CDR1 as MGHRA and CDR2 as YSYEKL. The CDR3 has 16 amino acids. The CDR3 nucleotides are TGCGCCAGCAGCCAAGTTAGCGGGAGGGGTTACAATGAGCAGTTCTTC. Amino acid sequence: CASSQVSGRGYNEQFF.

This sequence joins TRBV18 and TRBJ2-1, with TRBD2 as a possible D gene (6 bases). V lost 6 bases and J lost 2, with 11 bases in between. Germline V gives CDR1 KGHSH, CDR2 LQKENI. This CDR3 is built from 14 residues. The CDR3 coding sequence is TGTGCCAGCTCGGTCGGGAGCCCCTACAATGAGCAGTTCTTC. This codes for CASSVGSPYNEQFF.

This sequence joins TRBV10-1 and TRBJ1-1; tentative D call: TRBD1 (5 bases). V lost 2 bases to trimming and J lost 1 base, with 8 bases between them. Germline V gives CDR1 WNHNN, CDR2 SYGVQD (reference sequence). The CDR3 is 14 residues long. The CDR3 is CASSERGKNTEAFF. DNA for the CDR3: TGCGCCAGCAGTGAGAGGGGCAAGAACACTGAAGCTTTCTTT.

The rearrangement uses TRBV9 and TRBJ2-5; 7 nucleotides match TRBD1. The better agreement between TRBJ2-7 and the DNA end casts doubt on the J call. The germline gives CDR1 SGDLS, CDR2 YYNGEE. The CDR3 sequence is 13 residues long. The CDR3 DNA follows: TGTGCCAGCAGCGTCGGGACAGCGTACGAGCAGTACTTC. Translated, it gives CASSVGTAYEQYF.

This clone was detected only once. V usage is TRBV11-2 and J usage is TRBJ1-2; no firm D call. The CDR3 is made up of 14 amino acids. Germline V CDR1 and CDR2: SGHAT, FQNNGV. Trimming pared 0 bases from V and 6 bases from J, leaving 11 bases between. This CDR3 reads CASSLDGISDGYTF. DNA for the CDR3: TGTGCCAGCAGCTTAGACGGGATCAGCGATGGCTACACCTTC.

The V call is TRBV5-1, the J call TRBJ2-4; D perhaps matches TRBD2 (5 bases). V shed 0 bases and J shed 0 bases, with 10 bases lying between them. CDR1 and CDR2 (germline): SGHRS, YFSETQ. The CDR3 length is 16 residues. For the CDR3, the DNA is TGCGCCAGCAGCTTGGCTAGCTCCCGAGCCAAAAACATTCAGTACTTC. Protein: CASSLASSRAKNIQYF.

This clone was seen once. J is TRBJ2-7 and V is TRBV21-1; the table calls TRBD2, which could not be checked here. TRBV21-1 is a pseudogene. CDR3 length: 15 residues. The CDR3 is CASSKERTHSYEQYF. The CDR3 DNA follows: TGTGCCAGCAGCAAAGAAAGGACTCACTCCTACGAGCAGTACTTC.

This clone showed up just once. The chain joins TRBV29-1 to TRBJ2-7, with a possible D match to TRBD1 (6 bases). The CDR3 has 11 residues. Germline CDR1 is SQVTM and CDR2 is ANQGSEA. Trimming left V 4 bases short and J 6 bases short, with 10 bases between. The chain's CDR3 is CSVVSGVEQYF. As DNA, the CDR3 is TGCAGCGTTGTTTCAGGGGTCGAGCAGTACTTC.

The chain employs TRBV7-6 and TRBJ2-5, with 12 bases fitting TRBD2. The J call is in doubt because the DNA end fits TRBJ2-7 better. Germline values: CDR1 SGHVS, CDR2 FNYEAQ. CDR3 length: 15 amino acids. The CDR3 DNA is TGTGCCAGCAGCCCTAGCGGGAGGGGCTCCTACGAGCAGTACTTC. The encoded protein is CASSPSGRGSYEQYF.

In its sample, this clone was seen a few times. This chain joins TRBV18 and TRBJ2-1, with 11 positions matching TRBD2. The CDR3 runs 17 residues. The germline CDR1 and CDR2 sequences are KGHSH and LQKENI. The V gene end was trimmed by 1 base and the J gene end by 8 bases; junction bases not matched to a gene: 10. CDR3 in amino acids: CASSPQAPLAGGYEQFF. CDR3 nucleotides: TGTGCCAGCTCACCACAGGCCCCCCTAGCGGGGGGTTATGAGCAGTTCTTC.

This chain joins TRBV29-1 and TRBJ2-7, with D hard to call. The germline V and J ends were trimmed by 7 bases and 1 base, with 8 bases remaining between them. The CDR3 loop spans 11 amino acids. Germline CDR1 is SQVTM and CDR2 is ANQGSEA. The CDR3 reads CSALGSYEQYF. In DNA form, the CDR3 reads TGCAGCGCCCTAGGATCCTACGAGCAGTACTTC.